Listed below are T cell receptor beta chains from one sample, sequenced in a study of T cell repertoires in cytomegalovirus infection. A single record per CDR3 protein comes from TCRdb applying MiXCR to the reads. This sample carries about 240,000 distinct CDR3 sequences, 12% of them seen once, and the ten largest clones take around 1.6%. The specimen sequenced was PBMCs. The receptors originated from a human donor in good health (CMV status not recorded). Some clones in this sample may be carry-over from other donors' samples. Both conserved end residues are part of each CDR3. The D gene is left open where the match is weak. Not all rows give a size; the values are once, few, many and, for expanded clones, a class.

j_gene	abundance	d_gene	v_gene	CDR3aa	CDR3nt
TRBJ2-3	many	-	TRBV7-2	CASSRQVATDTQYF	TGTGCCAGCAGCAGACAAGTAGCAACAGATACGCAGTATTTT
TRBJ1-2	many	-	TRBV6-2/TRBV6-3	CASSYPGPYGYTF	TGTGCCAGCAGTTACCCCGGACCCTATGGCTACACCTTC
TRBJ1-2	-	-	TRBV20-1	CSARDQGRLNYGYTF	TGCAGTGCTAGAGATCAAGGCAGGCTGAACTATGGCTACACCTTC
TRBJ1-2	-	-	TRBV7-2	CASSLGGERGYTF	TGTGCCAGCAGCTTAGGTGGGGAACGTGGCTACACCTTC
TRBJ2-1	many	-	TRBV7-2	CASSSPRGIPNNEQFF	TGTGCCAGCAGCTCCCCTCGAGGGATTCCTAACAATGAGCAGTTCTTC
TRBJ2-5	few	-	TRBV24-1	CATSPRGAGETQYF	TGTGCCACCAGCCCGCGGGGAGCGGGAGAGACCCAGTACTTC
TRBJ2-1	few	TRBD2	TRBV6-2/TRBV6-3	CASSREGGNEQFF	TGTGCCAGCAGTAGGGAGGGAGGGAATGAGCAGTTCTTC
TRBJ1-2	many	TRBD1	TRBV11-2	CASSFWTGPSYGYTF	TGTGCCAGCAGCTTTTGGACAGGCCCTAGCTATGGCTACACCTTC
TRBJ1-2	-	-	TRBV29-1	CSVVGSGGYTF	TGCAGCGTTGTAGGTTCAGGCGGCTACACCTTC
TRBJ2-4	few	TRBD2	TRBV9	CASSVDGGSRAKNIQYF	TGTGCCAGCAGCGTAGATGGCGGGAGTCGAGCCAAAAACATTCAGTACTTC
TRBJ2-3	many	TRBD2	TRBV28	CASSPRTSLTDTQYF	TGTGCCAGCAGTCCCCGGACTAGCTTGACAGATACGCAGTATTTT
TRBJ2-7	-	TRBD1	TRBV4-2	CASSRTGTGVYEQYF	TGTGCCAGCAGCCGAACCGGGACAGGGGTCTACGAGCAGTACTTC
TRBJ1-2	-	TRBD1	TRBV29-1	CSVVQPRDRAGGYTF	TGCAGCGTCGTACAGCCCCGGGACAGGGCGGGTGGCTACACCTTC
TRBJ2-7	many	TRBD2	TRBV7-8	CASSPGTSGYEQYF	TGTGCCAGCAGCCCCGGGACTAGCGGATACGAGCAGTACTTC
TRBJ2-3	many	-	TRBV7-2	CASSLSTTDTQYF	TGTGCCAGCAGCTTATCGACGACAGATACGCAGTATTTT
TRBJ2-7	many	-	TRBV7-2	CASSLDGTYSYEQYF	TGTGCCAGCAGCTTAGATGGGACGTACTCCTACGAGCAGTACTTC
TRBJ2-5	many	TRBD1	TRBV7-9	CASSERGQQETQYF	TGTGCCAGCAGCGAAAGGGGACAGCAAGAGACCCAGTACTTC
TRBJ2-1	-	TRBD1	TRBV2	CASRAQIGTGSGNEQFF	TGTGCCAGCAGAGCTCAAATCGGGACAGGGAGCGGCAATGAGCAGTTCTTC
TRBJ2-7	few	TRBD2	TRBV2	CASAAGGSYEQYF	TGTGCCAGCGCAGCGGGAGGGTCCTACGAGCAGTACTTC
TRBJ1-3	-	-	TRBV29-1	CSVVGASGNTIYF	TGCAGCGTCGTGGGCGCGTCGGGAAACACCATATATTTT
TRBJ2-5	many	TRBD1	TRBV15	CATSRALGQGETQYF	TGTGCCACCAGCAGAGCCCTGGGACAGGGGGAGACCCAGTACTTC
TRBJ2-5	many	-	TRBV6-2/TRBV6-3	CATNRRTRRQETQYF	TGTGCCACCAATCGCCGGACTCGGCGCCAAGAGACCCAGTACTTC